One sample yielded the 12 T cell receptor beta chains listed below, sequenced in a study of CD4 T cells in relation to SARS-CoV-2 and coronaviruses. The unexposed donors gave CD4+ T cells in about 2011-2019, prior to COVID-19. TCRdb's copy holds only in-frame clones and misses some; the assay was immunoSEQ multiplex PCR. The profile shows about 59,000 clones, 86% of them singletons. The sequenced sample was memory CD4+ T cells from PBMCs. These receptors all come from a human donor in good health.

The CDR3 region is CASSFGSGEALGSYNEQFF. The DNA of the CDR3 is TGTGCCAGCAGTTTTGGGTCAGGGGAAGCTTTAGGGTCCTACAATGAGCAGTTCTTC. The chain combines TRBV27 with TRBJ2-1; weak D call: TRBD1 (6 bases). In germline, CDR1 is MNHEY, CDR2 SMNVEV (reference sequence). The CDR3 sequence is 19 residues long. Trimming took off 3 bases at V and 1 base at J, with 22 bases between the two ends.

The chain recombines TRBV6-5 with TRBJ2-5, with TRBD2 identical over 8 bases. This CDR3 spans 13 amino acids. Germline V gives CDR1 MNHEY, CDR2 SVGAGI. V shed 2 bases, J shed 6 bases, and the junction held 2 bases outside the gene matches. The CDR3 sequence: CASSYEREKTQYF. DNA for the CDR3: TGTGCCAGCAGTTACGAGCGGGAGAAGACCCAGTACTTC.

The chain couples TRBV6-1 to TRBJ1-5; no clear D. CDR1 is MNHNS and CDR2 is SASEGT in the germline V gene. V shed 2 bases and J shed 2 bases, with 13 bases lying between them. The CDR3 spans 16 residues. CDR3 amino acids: CASSEWSGSGNQPQHF. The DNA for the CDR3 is TGTGCCAGCAGTGAATGGTCCGGGTCGGGCAATCAGCCCCAGCATTTT.

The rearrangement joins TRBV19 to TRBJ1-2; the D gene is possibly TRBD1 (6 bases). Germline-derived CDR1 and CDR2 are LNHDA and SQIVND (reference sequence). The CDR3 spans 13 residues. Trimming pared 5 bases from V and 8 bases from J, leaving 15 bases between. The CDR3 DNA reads TGTGCCAGTAGTCTACAGGGATATGGGGGCTACACCTTC. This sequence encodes CASSLQGYGGYTF. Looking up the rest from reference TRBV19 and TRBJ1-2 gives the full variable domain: DGGITQSPKYLFRKEGQNVTLSCEQNLNHDAMYWYRQDPGQGLRLIYYSQIVNDFQKGDIAEGYSVSREKKESFPLTVTSAQKNPTAFYLCASSLQGYGGYTFGSGTRLTVV.

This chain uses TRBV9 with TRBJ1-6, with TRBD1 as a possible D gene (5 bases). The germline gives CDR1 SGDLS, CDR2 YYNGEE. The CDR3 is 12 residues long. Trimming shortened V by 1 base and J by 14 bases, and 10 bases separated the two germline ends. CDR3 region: CASSVQGHTLHF. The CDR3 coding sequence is TGTGCCAGCAGCGTACAGGGTCATACCCTCCACTTT.

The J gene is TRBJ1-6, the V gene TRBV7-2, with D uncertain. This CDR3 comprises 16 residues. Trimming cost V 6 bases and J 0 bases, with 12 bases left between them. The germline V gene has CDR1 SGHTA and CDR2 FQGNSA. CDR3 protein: CASRLQVSSYNSPLHF. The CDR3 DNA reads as TGTGCCAGCAGGTTACAAGTGAGCTCCTATAATTCACCCCTCCACTTT.

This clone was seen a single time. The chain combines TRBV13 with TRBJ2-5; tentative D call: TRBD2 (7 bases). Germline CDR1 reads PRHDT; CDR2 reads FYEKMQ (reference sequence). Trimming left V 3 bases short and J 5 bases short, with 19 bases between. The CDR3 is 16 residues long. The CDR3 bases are TGTGCCAGCAGCTTGCGGGGGACACCAACGTCGGAGACCCAGTACTTC. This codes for CASSLRGTPTSETQYF.

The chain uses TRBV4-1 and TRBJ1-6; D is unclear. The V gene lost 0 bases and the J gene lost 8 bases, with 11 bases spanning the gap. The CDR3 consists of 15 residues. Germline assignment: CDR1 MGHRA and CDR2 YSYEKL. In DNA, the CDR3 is TGCGCCAGCAGCCAAGATTCCGGTTTTGATTCACCCCTCCACTTT. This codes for CASSQDSGFDSPLHF.

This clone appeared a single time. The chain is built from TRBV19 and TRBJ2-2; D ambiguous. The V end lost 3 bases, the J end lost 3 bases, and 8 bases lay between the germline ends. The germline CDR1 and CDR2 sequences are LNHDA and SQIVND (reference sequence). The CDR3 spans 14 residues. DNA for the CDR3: TGTGCCAGTAGTATTGACGGGTACACCGGGGAGCTGTTTTTT. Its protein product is CASSIDGYTGELFF.

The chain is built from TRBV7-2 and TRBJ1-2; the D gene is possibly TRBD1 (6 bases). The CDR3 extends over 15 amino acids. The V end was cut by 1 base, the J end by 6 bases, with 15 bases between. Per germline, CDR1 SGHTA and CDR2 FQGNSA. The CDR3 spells CASSLVLASGDGYTF. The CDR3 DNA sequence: TGTGCCAGCAGCTTAGTGTTGGCGTCAGGGGATGGCTACACCTTC.

The CDR3 loop reads CASSAPDRSRGGYTF. The CDR3, as DNA: TGTGCCAGCAGCGCACCCGACAGGTCGAGAGGTGGCTACACCTTC. V gene TRBV28 combines with J gene TRBJ1-2; D is perhaps TRBD1 (6 bases). CDR3 length: 15 amino acids. V shed 6 bases and J shed 7 bases, with 21 bases lying between them. The germline gives CDR1 MDHEN, CDR2 SYDVKM.

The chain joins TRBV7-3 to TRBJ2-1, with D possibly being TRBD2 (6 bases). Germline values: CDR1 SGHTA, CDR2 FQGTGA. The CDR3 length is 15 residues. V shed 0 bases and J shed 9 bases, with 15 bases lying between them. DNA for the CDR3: TGTGCCAGCAGCTTAACGAGCGGGCGAGCCTCTGAGCAGTTCTTC. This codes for CASSLTSGRASEQFF.